This is a list of T cell receptor beta chains from one sample in a study of blood T cell repertoires in COVID-19. Assay: immunoSEQ multiplex PCR; the TCRdb copy retains only in-frame clones and omits some. The sample consists of some 300,000 clones, around 90% of them appearing once. Sequencing input: peripheral blood. The origin of the receptors is a man younger than 30 with active or convalescent COVID-19. Both conserved end residues are part of each CDR3. D genes are given only for firm matches. Not all rows give a size; the values are once, few, many and, for expanded clones, a class.

v_gene	abundance	d_gene	j_gene	CDR3aa	CDR3nt
TRBV19	NA	NA	TRBJ1-5	CARPRRDFHQPQHF	TGTGCCAGACCACGACGGGATTTCCATCAGCCCCAGCATTTT
TRBV9	NA	TRBD1	TRBJ1-1	CASSSGTGITEAFF	TGTGCCAGCAGCTCCGGGACAGGGATCACTGAAGCTTTCTTT
TRBV13	NA	NA	TRBJ2-3	CASRSRGAVAEADTQYF	TGTGCCAGCAGGAGCAGGGGGGCGGTGGCTGAGGCAGATACGCAGTATTTT
TRBV5-4	once	NA	TRBJ2-2	CASSFRAGSAGELFF	TGTGCCAGCAGCTTTAGAGCAGGGTCCGCCGGGGAGCTGTTTTTT
TRBV5-1	NA	NA	TRBJ2-7	CASSPNRANYEQYF	TGCGCCAGCAGCCCAAACAGGGCCAACTACGAGCAGTACTTC
TRBV19	NA	NA	TRBJ1-5	CASSNDWASSNQPQHF	TGTGCCAGTAGTAATGATTGGGCTTCTAGCAATCAGCCCCAGCATTTT
TRBV7-9	NA	TRBD2	TRBJ2-2	CASRRGLAGENTGELFF	TGTGCCAGCAGACGGGGACTAGCGGGTGAGAACACCGGGGAGCTGTTTTTT
TRBV27	NA	NA	TRBJ2-7	CASSLSPKRRGWSYEQYF	TGTGCCAGCAGTTTATCCCCCAAACGGCGGGGTTGGTCCTACGAGCAGTACTTC
TRBV10-3	NA	NA	TRBJ2-1	CAISDLYSNEQFF	TGTGCCATCAGTGATTTGTATTCGAATGAGCAGTTCTTC
TRBV3-1/TRBV3-2	NA	TRBD2	TRBJ2-3	CASSQDWGTSFTDTQYF	TGTGCCAGCAGCCAAGATTGGGGGACTAGCTTTACAGATACGCAGTATTTT
TRBV4-1	NA	NA	TRBJ1-2	CASSQAPSPQRSGYTF	TGCGCCAGCAGCCAAGCCCCCTCTCCCCAACGGTCCGGCTACACCTTC
TRBV6-5	NA	TRBD1	TRBJ1-2	CASRTDRDYGYTF	TGTGCCAGCAGGACGGACAGGGACTATGGCTACACCTTC
TRBV10-1	NA	NA	TRBJ1-5	CASSTREIAREPQHF	TGCGCCAGCAGTACCCGGGAAATAGCAAGGGAGCCCCAGCATTTT
TRBV5-6	NA	TRBD1	TRBJ1-3	CASTSTGDLFGNTIYF	TGTGCCAGCACTTCCACAGGGGATTTGTTTGGAAACACCATATATTTT
TRBV7-2	NA	NA	TRBJ2-7	CASSFSPGVYEQYF	TGTGCCAGCAGCTTCTCTCCCGGGGTTTACGAGCAGTACTTC
TRBV9	NA	NA	TRBJ2-2	CASSVSGGPNTGELFF	TGTGCCAGCAGCGTATCCGGGGGGCCCAACACCGGGGAGCTGTTTTTT
TRBV10-3	NA	NA	TRBJ2-1	CAISESGQYNEQFF	TGTGCCATCAGTGAGTCCGGACAATACAATGAGCAGTTCTTC